This T cell receptor (beta chain) was identified during a study of T cell responses to AZD1222 COVID-19 vaccine. Study outcomes and limitations: Repertoire sampling occurred only after the peak T cell response. At study baseline, merely about 6 AZD1222 recipients were seropositive. The reported proportion of spike-specific TCRs targeting unmutated variant regions was nearly half. Two AZD1222 doses significantly raised spike-specific TCR breadth and depth over controls.

The germline V gene encodes CDR1 MDHEN and CDR2 SYDVKM. Trimming removed 3 bases at V and 6 bases at J, with 11 bases between. The length of the CDR3 is 13 residues. As to this clone: Its target is unknown.

Generated by immunoSEQ multiplex PCR, the TCRdb table keeps only in-frame clones and is missing some. The sample has 80,000 or so clones; just over 90% are singletons. Sequenced material: peripheral blood, taken on day 0 of MenACWY control vaccination. The clonotype was recovered from an adult in good health. The gene calls are TRBV28 and TRBJ2-5, with unresolved D. In DNA form, the CDR3 reads TGTGCCAGCAGTTTGATCTCTCTTAAGACCCAGTACTTC. It specifies CASSLISLKTQYF. Supplemented by reference TRBV28 and TRBJ2-5, the full variable domain reads DVKVTQSSRYLVKRTGEKVFLECVQDMDHENMFWYRQDPGLGLRLIYFSYDVKMKEKGDIPEGYSVSREKKERFSLILESASTNQTSMYLCASSLISLKTQYFGPGTRLLVL.